A single sample is the source of the 14 T cell receptor beta chains below, sequenced in a study of blood T cell repertoires in COVID-19 (dated by TCRdb to 2018 to 2020). Library preparation employed the immunoSEQ multiplex PCR assay. As stored in TCRdb, this immuneACCESS dataset retains in-frame rearrangements with V and J assigned. A fraction of the clones does not appear; measured against another copy, unresolved V genes explain less than half of the discrepancy, and the remainder lacks a known reason. This sample is represented by 300,000 to 350,000 clones; around 91% of them were singletons. 3.5% to 4.5% of the sample is taken by the ten largest. The sample taken for sequencing was PBMCs or T cells enriched from blood (not recorded which). The receptors stem from a woman aged 18-29 years with acute COVID-19.

The table lists this clone with a count of one. The chain uses TRBV18 and TRBJ1-1; D unresolved. In germline, CDR1 is KGHSH, CDR2 LQKENI. This CDR3 spans 14 amino acids. Trimming shortened V by 3 bases and J by 1 base, and 9 bases separated the two germline ends. Here the CDR3 reads CASSPSQANTEAFF. The CDR3 bases are TGTGCCAGCTCACCTTCGCAGGCGAACACTGAAGCTTTCTTT.

The J gene is TRBJ1-5, the V gene TRBV27; 8 bases agree with TRBD1. The CDR3 is 15 amino acids. V lost 6 bases to trimming and J lost 0 bases; unmatched junction nucleotides: 4. Germline V CDR1 and CDR2: MNHEY, SMNVEV (reference sequence). The CDR3 nucleotides read TGTGCCAGCAGGCAGGGGGCGATTAGCAATCAGCCCCAGCATTTT. It encodes CASRQGAISNQPQHF.

V is TRBV28 and J is TRBJ2-1; tentatively, D is TRBD1 (5 bases). Trimming pared 5 bases from V and 1 base from J, leaving 12 bases between. From germline, CDR1 is MDHEN and CDR2 SYDVKM. The CDR3 runs to 15 residues. The CDR3 DNA sequence: TGTGCCAGCAGTCCAGGGATGAGGTCCTACAATGAGCAGTTCTTC. Protein: CASSPGMRSYNEQFF.

This chain joins TRBV27 and TRBJ2-7; D is unresolved. V shed 0 bases and J shed 3 bases, with 12 bases lying between them. Germline V CDR1 and CDR2: MNHEY, SMNVEV (reference sequence). This CDR3 has 15 residues. CDR3 amino acids: CASSLSGRPHYEQYF. CDR3 bases: TGTGCCAGCAGTTTATCGGGCAGGCCGCACTACGAGCAGTACTTC.

The gene calls are TRBV7-3 and TRBJ2-5, with a possible D match to TRBD2 (5 bases). Trimming cost V 5 bases and J 3 bases, with 10 bases left between them. Per germline, CDR1 SGHTA and CDR2 FQGTGA. This CDR3 is built from 13 residues. The CDR3 DNA reads TGTGCCAGCAGCCGCGCGAGGGAAGAGACCCAGTACTTC. Its protein is CASSRAREETQYF. Using reference TRBV7-3 and TRBJ2-5 for the parts outside the CDR3, the full variable domain is GAGVSQTPSNKVTEKGKYVELRCDPISGHTALYWYRQSLGQGPEFLIYFQGTGAADDSGLPNDRFFAVRPEGSVSTLKIQRTERGDSAVYLCASSRAREETQYFGPGTRLLVL.

This clone was counted ten times or more. This rearrangement joins TRBV7-8 to TRBJ2-3; TRBD1 is a possible D gene (5 bases). The CDR3 is 13 amino acids. The ends were cut back, 5 bases at V and 5 bases at J, with 11 bases in the middle. Germline assignment: CDR1 SGHVS and CDR2 FQNEAQ. CDR3 residues: CASSPPTEDTQYF. The CDR3 nucleotides read TGTGCCAGCAGCCCCCCGACAGAAGATACGCAGTATTTT.

The rearrangement joins TRBV6-6 to TRBJ2-7; D unresolved. This CDR3 comprises 11 residues. Germline CDR1 MNHNY, CDR2 SVGAGI (reference sequence). Trimming left V 3 bases short and J 3 bases short, with 3 bases between. DNA for the CDR3: TGTGCCAGCAGTTATAACTACGAGCAGTACTTC. It encodes CASSYNYEQYF.

This chain connects TRBV28 to TRBJ1-2; TRBD1 might be the D (6 bases). The ends were cut back, 3 bases at V and 4 bases at J, with 12 bases in the middle. This CDR3 has 14 amino acids. Germline V gene data show CDR1 as MDHEN and CDR2 as SYDVKM. CDR3 nucleotides: TGTGCCAGCAGTTTGTTCAGGGGCACCTATGGCTACACCTTC. Amino acid sequence: CASSLFRGTYGYTF.

V usage is TRBV7-2 and J usage is TRBJ2-1; TRBD2 matches 7 bases. Germline CDR1 and CDR2: SGHTA and FQGNSA. The CDR3 is 15 residues long. The trim removed 4 bases at V and 8 bases at J, leaving 11 bases unmatched. CDR3 sequence reads: CASSYRTGGSYEQFF. CDR3 bases: TGTGCCAGCAGCTACCGAACGGGAGGTAGCTATGAGCAGTTCTTC.

This chain connects TRBV4-2 to TRBJ2-5, with 7 bases lining up with TRBD2. CDR3 size: 16 residues. V was clipped by 1 base and J by 5 bases; unmatched bases: 10. Germline loops: CDR1 LGHNA, CDR2 YNFKEQ. CDR3 amino acids: CASSQGGGGRGETQYF. The CDR3 bases are TGTGCCAGCAGCCAAGGAGGCGGCGGGAGAGGTGAGACCCAGTACTTC.

This clone appeared a single time. The chain has TRBV19 and TRBJ2-3, with a possible D match to TRBD2 (6 bases). The CDR3 is 16 residues long. CDR1 is LNHDA, CDR2 SQIVND, per germline (reference sequence). Between the trimmed V and J ends, which lost 5 bases and 3 bases, there was a span of 18 bases. The CDR3 DNA reads TGTGCCAGTAGTCCCCCCGCGGGGCGAAGAACAGATACGCAGTATTTT. This gives the protein CASSPPAGRRTDTQYF.

The chain joins TRBV6-5 to TRBJ1-6; TRBD1 matches 8 bases. The CDR3 length is 15 residues. With 5 bases clipped from V and 7 bases from J, the junction kept 7 bases outside the gene matches. Germline values: CDR1 MNHEY, CDR2 SVGAGI. Here the CDR3 reads CASSPWTGRNSPLHF. For the CDR3, the DNA is TGTGCCAGCAGTCCGTGGACAGGGCGGAATTCACCCCTCCACTTT.

The chain links TRBV28 to TRBJ2-1; 13 bases agree with TRBD2. Germline assignment: CDR1 MDHEN and CDR2 SYDVKM. Trimming at V came to 5 bases and at J to 3 bases, leaving 4 bases not matched to a gene. The CDR3 has 16 amino acids. The CDR3 here is CASSPRTSGSYNEQFF. In nucleotides, the CDR3 is TGTGCCAGCAGTCCCCGGACTAGCGGGAGCTACAATGAGCAGTTCTTC. Together with reference TRBV28 and TRBJ2-1, the CDR3 gives the full variable domain: DVKVTQSSRYLVKRTGEKVFLECVQDMDHENMFWYRQDPGLGLRLIYFSYDVKMKEKGDIPEGYSVSREKKERFSLILESASTNQTSMYLCASSPRTSGSYNEQFFGPGTRLTVL.

This clone was counted once. The gene calls are TRBV29-1 and TRBJ2-4; a weak D match, TRBD1 (6 bases). The V and J ends lost 4 bases and 7 bases respectively, with 8 bases between them. CDR1 is SQVTM, CDR2 ANQGSEA, per germline. The CDR3 sequence is 11 residues long. As DNA, the CDR3 is TGCAGCGTTGTTCAGGGGAACATTCAGTACTTC. Amino acids: CSVVQGNIQYF.